Listed below are T cell receptor beta chains from one sample, sequenced in a study of technical replicates of blood from several donors. Clones were sequenced by immunoSEQ multiplex PCR, and TCRdb holds only the in-frame ones, with some missing. The sample gives under 85,000 clones, just under 95% of which show up once; 0.35% to 0.5% is in the top ten. The sample was T cells isolated from PBMCs. The receptors stem from a human donor in good health. Each CDR3 is given with its conserved first and last residue. The order of the fields is J gene, D gene, clone size, V gene, CDR3 protein, CDR3 DNA. D genes are given only for firm matches. The size field is filled for only some rows; it gives once, few, many or a size class.

>TRBJ2-5|TRBD1|NA|TRBV15
CATSRGDRDQETQYF
TGTGCCACCAGCAGGGGGGACAGGGACCAAGAGACCCAGTACTTC
>TRBJ1-1|NA|NA|TRBV15
CATAERGSVGAFF
TGTGCCACCGCCGAACGAGGTAGTGTGGGAGCTTTCTTT
>TRBJ2-7|TRBD1|NA|TRBV27
CASSLLLGQGAKEQYF
TGTGCCAGCAGTTTATTGTTGGGACAGGGGGCGAAGGAGCAGTACTTC
>TRBJ1-3|TRBD1|NA|TRBV18
CASSPQRQGRIDF
TGTGCCAGCTCACCTCAGAGACAGGGTCGCATTGATTTT
>TRBJ1-1|NA|few|TRBV25-1
CASSVGHLNTEAFF
TGTGCCAGCAGTGTTGGGCACTTGAACACTGAAGCTTTCTTT
>TRBJ2-2|TRBD1|NA|TRBV7-8
CASSLPTTGEAGELFF
TGTGCCAGCAGCTTACCCACCACAGGGGAAGCCGGGGAGCTGTTTTTT
>TRBJ1-1|NA|NA|TRBV5-1
CASSLSSGNTEAFF
TGCGCCAGCAGCCTGTCTTCAGGGAACACTGAAGCTTTCTTT
>TRBJ1-4|NA|NA|TRBV4-3
CASSQDAAGLSEKLFF
TGCGCCAGCAGCCAAGATGCGGCCGGTTTAAGTGAAAAACTGTTTTTT
>TRBJ2-4|TRBD1|NA|TRBV19
CASRGQGAHIQYF
TGTGCCAGTAGGGGACAGGGGGCACACATTCAGTACTTC
>TRBJ1-2|TRBD1|NA|TRBV12-5
CASGRDRAPINYGYTF
TGTGCTAGTGGTCGCGACAGGGCCCCTATTAACTATGGCTACACCTTC
>TRBJ2-1|NA|NA|TRBV29-1
CSAGQFYNEQFF
TGCAGCGCTGGACAGTTTTACAATGAGCAGTTCTTC
>TRBJ1-4|TRBD1|NA|TRBV4-3
CASSQDGTGYEKLFF
TGCGCCAGCAGCCAAGACGGGACAGGATATGAAAAACTGTTTTTT
>TRBJ2-5|TRBD2|NA|TRBV27
CASSLGLASWETQYF
TGTGCCAGCAGTTTGGGACTAGCGTCTTGGGAGACCCAGTACTTC
>TRBJ1-4|NA|NA|TRBV18
CASFTRRQANEKLFF
TGTGCCAGCTTCACCCGGAGACAGGCTAATGAAAAACTGTTTTTT
>TRBJ1-2|NA|NA|TRBV6-1
CASSEEDRSYGYTF
TGTGCCAGCAGTGAGGAGGACAGATCCTATGGCTACACCTTC
>TRBJ2-7|TRBD2|NA|TRBV11-2
CASSPRASGSSPEQYF
TGTGCCAGCAGCCCAAGGGCTAGCGGGTCCTCTCCCGAGCAGTACTTC
>TRBJ2-7|NA|NA|TRBV7-6
CASSHSEAIYEQYF
TGTGCCAGCAGCCACTCCGAGGCGATCTACGAGCAGTACTTC
>TRBJ2-7|NA|NA|TRBV5-6
CASSLEREIYEQYF
TGTGCCAGCAGCTTGGAAAGAGAGATCTACGAGCAGTACTTC
>TRBJ1-1|TRBD1|NA|TRBV6-1
CASTINRGNTEAFF
TGTGCCAGCACTATCAACAGGGGGAACACTGAAGCTTTCTTT
>TRBJ2-7|TRBD1|NA|TRBV5-6
CASSFDRGPLYEQYF
TGTGCCAGCAGTTTCGACAGGGGTCCCCTCTACGAGCAGTACTTC
>TRBJ2-3|TRBD2|NA|TRBV9
CASSLGAGASTDTQYF
TGTGCCAGCAGCCTTGGGGCGGGAGCTAGCACAGATACGCAGTATTTT
>TRBJ1-2|TRBD1|NA|TRBV19
CATTFQGAQGYTF
TGTGCCACCACCTTCCAGGGGGCGCAGGGCTACACCTTC
>TRBJ2-1|NA|NA|TRBV9
CASSVVSGYNEQFF
TGTGCCAGCAGCGTGGTCAGCGGTTACAATGAGCAGTTCTTC
>TRBJ2-7|TRBD1|NA|TRBV27
CASSMTGYLYEQYF
TGTGCCAGCAGCATGACAGGGTACCTCTACGAGCAGTACTTC
>TRBJ1-2|NA|NA|TRBV19
CASSIDRGFPYGYTF
TGTGCCAGTAGTATAGATCGAGGCTTCCCCTATGGCTACACCTTC
>TRBJ1-4|TRBD1|once|TRBV30
CAYLDRGPATNEKLFF
TGTGCCTACTTGGACAGGGGCCCTGCAACTAATGAAAAACTGTTTTTT
>TRBJ2-4|TRBD2|NA|TRBV5-4
CASSLPAGDKNIQYF
TGTGCCAGCAGCTTGCCAGCGGGGGACAAAAACATTCAGTACTTC
>TRBJ1-5|NA|NA|TRBV10-3
CAISGDTVQPQHF
TGTGCCATCAGCGGGGACACCGTCCAGCCCCAGCATTTT
>TRBJ2-7|TRBD2|NA|TRBV28
CASLLAGGYYEQYF
TGTGCCAGTCTCCTAGCGGGAGGTTACTACGAGCAGTACTTC
>TRBJ2-3|NA|NA|TRBV13
CASSLVASATDTQYF
TGTGCCAGCAGCTTGGTGGCTAGCGCCACAGATACGCAGTATTTT
>TRBJ2-7|TRBD1|NA|TRBV29-1
CSVEDLGDRGYEQYF
TGCAGCGTTGAAGATCTCGGGGACAGGGGCTACGAGCAGTACTTC
>TRBJ1-1|NA|NA|TRBV11-2
CASSLDLWVQGGTEAFF
TGTGCCAGCAGCTTAGATCTCTGGGTTCAGGGAGGCACTGAAGCTTTCTTT
>TRBJ1-5|TRBD1|once|TRBV2
CASNRDRGQPQHF
TGTGCCAGCAACCGGGACAGGGGTCAGCCCCAGCATTTT
>TRBJ2-3|NA|NA|TRBV19
CASSRQGSGGTDTQYF
TGTGCCAGTAGTCGTCAAGGGAGTGGGGGCACAGATACGCAGTATTTT